This T cell receptor (beta chain) was found in a study of monozygotic twins with inflammatory bowel disease. The cDNA of both the TCRalpha and TCRbeta chains was subjected to two nested PCRs of approximately 16 and 9 cycles. TCRdb reprocessed the 5' RACE reads, keeping one entry per CDR3 protein, no DNA. Its listing shows 150,000 to 200,000 distinct CDR3 sequences. Sequencing input: blood. This TCR was sampled from a human donor with ulcerative colitis or Crohn's disease, or a healthy co-twin of an affected twin (not recorded which).

The CDR3 sequence is CAISMGQGTNYGYTF. This chain uses TRBV10-3 with TRBJ1-2; the D gene TCRdb calls, TRBD1, cannot be checked with no DNA. This CDR3 region has 15 residues. CDR1 is ENHRY, CDR2 SYGVKD, per germline.